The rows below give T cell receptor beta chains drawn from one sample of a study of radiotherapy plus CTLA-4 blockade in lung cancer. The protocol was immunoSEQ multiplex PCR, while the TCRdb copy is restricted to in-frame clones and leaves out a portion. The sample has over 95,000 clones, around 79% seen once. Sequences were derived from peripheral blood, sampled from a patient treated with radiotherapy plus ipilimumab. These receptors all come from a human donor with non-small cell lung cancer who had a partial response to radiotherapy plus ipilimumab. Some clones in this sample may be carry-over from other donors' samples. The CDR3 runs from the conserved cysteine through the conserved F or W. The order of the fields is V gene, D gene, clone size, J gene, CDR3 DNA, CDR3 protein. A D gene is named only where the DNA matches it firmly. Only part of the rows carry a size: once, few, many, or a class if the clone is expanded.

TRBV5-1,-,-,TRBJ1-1,TGCGCCAGCAGCACCGACCTCAGGGTTGGGCAAGCTTTCTTT,CASSTDLRVGQAFF
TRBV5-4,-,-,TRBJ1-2,TGTGCCAGCAGCTTGGACAGGAGGGGTGGCTACACCTTC,CASSLDRRGGYTF
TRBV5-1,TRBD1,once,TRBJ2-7,TGCGCCAGCAGCTTAAAGGACAGGTCGGAGGACGAGCAGTACTTC,CASSLKDRSEDEQYF
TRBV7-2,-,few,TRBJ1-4,TGTGCCAGCAGCTGGTCAACCTCAGGCAATGAAAAACTGTTTTTT,CASSWSTSGNEKLFF
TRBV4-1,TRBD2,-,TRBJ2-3,TGCGCCAGCAGCCACTTGCTTAGAGCGGGAGGGGGACGGGGGGATACGCAGTATTTT,CASSHLLRAGGGRGDTQYF
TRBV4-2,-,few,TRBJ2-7,TGTGCCAGCAGCCAATTAGACAGGTCCGGGCAGTACTTC,CASSQLDRSGQYF
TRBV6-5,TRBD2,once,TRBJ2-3,TGTGCCAGCAGTTCCCGCGGGGGGGAAATCTGGGATACGCAGTATTTT,CASSSRGGEIWDTQYF
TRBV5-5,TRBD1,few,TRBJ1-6,TGTGCCAGCAGCTTGGAGAGACAGGGGAGCTCCTATAATTCACCCCTCCACTTT,CASSLERQGSSYNSPLHF
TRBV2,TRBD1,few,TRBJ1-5,TGTGCCAGCGTGGGTCCGGGACAGGGGTTGTTGTTTAGCAATCAGCCCCAGCATTTT,CASVGPGQGLLFSNQPQHF
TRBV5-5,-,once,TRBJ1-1,TGTGCCAGCAGACCTCTTGGGGGCGGGAACACTGAAGCTTTCTTT,CASRPLGGGNTEAFF
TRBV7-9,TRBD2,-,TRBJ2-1,TGTGCCAGCAGCCCACTACTAGCGGGAGTTCGCAATGAGCAGTTCTTC,CASSPLLAGVRNEQFF
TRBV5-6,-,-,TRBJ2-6,TGTGCCAGCAGCTTGTTAGGACGGGGGGCGGGGGGGGCCAACGTCCTGACTTTC,CASSLLGRGAGGANVLTF
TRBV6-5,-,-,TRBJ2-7,TGTGCCAGCAGTTACTCGGGGGACACCGGGGACGAGCAGTACTTC,CASSYSGDTGDEQYF
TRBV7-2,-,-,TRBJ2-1,TGTGCCAGCAGTCCCGGTAGGGGAACCTACAATGAGCAGTTCTTC,CASSPGRGTYNEQFF
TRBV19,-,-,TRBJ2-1,TGTGCCAGTACCAAGCAGGCCGACATCAATGAGCAGTTCTTC,CASTKQADINEQFF
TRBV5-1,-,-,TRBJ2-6,TGCGCCAGCAGCTTGGGACAGGCTAGGGCCAACGTCCTGACTTTC,CASSLGQARANVLTF
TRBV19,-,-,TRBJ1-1,TGTGCCAGTAGCGAGCGGTTCACTGAAGCTTTCTTT,CASSERFTEAFF
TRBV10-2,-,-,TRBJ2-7,TGCGCCAGCAGTGAGCCCTTGGCAGGGAACGCGCTGGAGCAGTACTTC,CASSEPLAGNALEQYF
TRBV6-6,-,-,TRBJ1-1,TGTGCCAGCGTCCTCAACACTGAAGCTTTCTTT,CASVLNTEAFF
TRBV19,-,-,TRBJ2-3,TGTGCCAGTAGAATATCCCATCGGAGAACTAGCACAGATACGCAGTATTTT,CASRISHRRTSTDTQYF
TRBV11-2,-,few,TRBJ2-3,TGTGCCAGCAGCTTGGGGGCCAGCACAGATACGCAGTATTTT,CASSLGASTDTQYF
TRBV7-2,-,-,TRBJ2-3,TGTGCCAGCAGCTTCAGGCCCACAGATACGCAGTATTTT,CASSFRPTDTQYF
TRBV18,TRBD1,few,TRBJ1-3,TGTGCCAGCTCACGAAACCCCCGGACAGGGACTGGAAACACCATATATTTT,CASSRNPRTGTGNTIYF
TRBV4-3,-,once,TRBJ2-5,TGCGCCAGCAGCCAAGATCGAGAGACCCAGTACTTC,CASSQDRETQYF
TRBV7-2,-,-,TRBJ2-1,TGTGCCAGCAGCTTAAGAGCGCAGCTTTCCATGTACAATGAGCAGTTCTTC,CASSLRAQLSMYNEQFF
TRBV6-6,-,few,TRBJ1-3,TGTGCCAGCAGTGGGGGCGCGGGAAACACCATATATTTT,CASSGGAGNTIYF
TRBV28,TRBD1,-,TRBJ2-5,TGTGCCAGCAGTTTACCTGGACAGGGACAAGAGACCCAGTACTTC,CASSLPGQGQETQYF
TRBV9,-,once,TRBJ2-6,TGTGCCAGCACCCGCCAGGGCGCCGGGGCCAACGTCCTGACTTTC,CASTRQGAGANVLTF
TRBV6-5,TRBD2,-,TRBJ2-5,TGTGCCAGCAGGTCGCGGGGGGTTATGGAGACCCAGTACTTC,CASRSRGVMETQYF
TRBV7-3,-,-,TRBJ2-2,TGTGCCAGCAGCCGGGAGTCCGCCGCGAACACCGGGGAGCTGTTTTTT,CASSRESAANTGELFF
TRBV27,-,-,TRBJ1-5,TGTGCCAGCAGCCTAAAAAGCAATCAGCCCCAGCATTTT,CASSLKSNQPQHF
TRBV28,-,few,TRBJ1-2,TGTGCCAGCAGTGCTGGAAGGAGGGCGCGGGGCTACACCTTC,CASSAGRRARGYTF
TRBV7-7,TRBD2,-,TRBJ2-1,TGTGCCAGCAGCCCCCGGATAGCGGGGGCGAATGAGCAGTTCTTC,CASSPRIAGANEQFF
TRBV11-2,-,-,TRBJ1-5,TGTGCCAGCAGCTCAACCCCAGGAGGTAATCAGCCCCAGCATTTT,CASSSTPGGNQPQHF
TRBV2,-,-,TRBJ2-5,TGTGCCAGCAGTGAAGCGCTCCTGGCTAGTGGTGAGACCCAGTACTTC,CASSEALLASGETQYF
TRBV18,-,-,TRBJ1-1,TGTGCCAGCTCACCCCCCGACAGAACCGGATTTGAAGCTTTCTTT,CASSPPDRTGFEAFF
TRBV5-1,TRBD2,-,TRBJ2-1,TGCGCCAGCAGGGAACCCCTAGCGGGACGTTCGTACAATGAGCAGTTCTTC,CASREPLAGRSYNEQFF
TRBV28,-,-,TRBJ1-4,TGTGCCAGCAGTTTAATTAGGGCGGGGGATGAAAAACTGTTTTTT,CASSLIRAGDEKLFF
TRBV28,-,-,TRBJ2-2,TGTGCCAGCAGTACAGTGAACACCGGGGAGCTGTTTTTT,CASSTVNTGELFF
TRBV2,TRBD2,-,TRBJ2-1,TGTGCCAGCAGTGAAGCTAAACTAGCGGGGGGGGACAATGAGCAGTTCTTC,CASSEAKLAGGDNEQFF
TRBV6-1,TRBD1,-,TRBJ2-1,TGTGCCAGCACCGAACCCGGACAGGGGCTCAGTGAGCAGTTCTTC,CASTEPGQGLSEQFF
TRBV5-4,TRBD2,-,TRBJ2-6,TGTGCCAGCGGCGGGGGTAGACTAGCGGTAAACTCTGGGGCCAACGTCCTGACTTTC,CASGGGRLAVNSGANVLTF
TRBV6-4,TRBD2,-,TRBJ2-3,TGTGCCAGCAGACAGACTGGGACTACGACAGATACGCAGTATTTT,CASRQTGTTTDTQYF
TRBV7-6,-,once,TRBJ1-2,TGTGCCAGCAGCTTAGCGTCAGGCTATGGCTACACCTTC,CASSLASGYGYTF
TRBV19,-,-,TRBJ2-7,TGTGCCAGTAGTATGTTCCAGGGCATCTCCTACGAGCAGTACTTC,CASSMFQGISYEQYF
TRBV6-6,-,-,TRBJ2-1,TGTGCCAGCAGGGATACCAGCGGCTCCTACAATGAGCAGTTCTTC,CASRDTSGSYNEQFF
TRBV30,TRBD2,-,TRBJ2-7,TGTGCCTGTCGGACTAGCGGGACGGCCTACGAGCAGTACTTC,CACRTSGTAYEQYF
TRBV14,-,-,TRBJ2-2,TGTGCCAGCAGCCTAGGTGGGACAAACACCGGGGAGCTGTTTTTT,CASSLGGTNTGELFF
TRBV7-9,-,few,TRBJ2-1,TGTGCCAGCAGTCTGCGGGCCCAATACCACAATGAGCAGTTCTTC,CASSLRAQYHNEQFF
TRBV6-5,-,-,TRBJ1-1,TGTGCCAGCACCCGCCGGCGGGCGAACACTGAAGCTTTCTTT,CASTRRRANTEAFF
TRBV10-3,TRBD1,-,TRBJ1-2,TGTGCCATCAGTGACGACAGGGAGCCTTCTAACTATGGCTACACCTTC,CAISDDREPSNYGYTF
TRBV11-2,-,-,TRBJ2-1,TGTGCCAGCAGCTTGGGGGGGCCTCAGTTCTTC,CASSLGGPQFF